These T cell receptor beta chains were read from a single sample in a study of cytomegalovirus exposure and HLA in healthy donors. This table comes from immunoSEQ multiplex PCR, and its TCRdb copy is limited to in-frame clones, with some not included. The data contain 95,000 to 150,000 clones, about three quarters of them seen just once; the ten biggest clones take up about 8.2%. Sequencing was done on a sample of PBMCs. These receptors all come from a woman in her 40s in good health and CMV-seropositive. Both conserved end residues are part of each CDR3. D genes are given only for firm matches. The size field is filled for only some rows; it gives once, few, many or a size class.

CDR3nt	CDR3aa	v_gene	j_gene	d_gene	abundance
TGCGCCAGCAGCTTGGAGAGGGGGCTCGGCTATGGCTACACCTTC	CASSLERGLGYGYTF	TRBV5-1	TRBJ1-2	TRBD1	NA
TGTGCCAGTAGTATTTCGGCAGGGGGCGAGCAGTACTTC	CASSISAGGEQYF	TRBV19	TRBJ2-7	TRBD1	NA
TGCGCCAGCCTTAGCCCATTCGGCGAGCAGTACTTC	CASLSPFGEQYF	TRBV4-1	TRBJ2-7	NA	NA
TGTGCCAGCAGCCCGAGCCTGGTTCGCTCCTACGAGCAGTACTTC	CASSPSLVRSYEQYF	TRBV2	TRBJ2-7	NA	once
TGCAGCGTTCTACCGGGACAGGGGAGAACTGAAGCTTTCTTT	CSVLPGQGRTEAFF	TRBV29-1	TRBJ1-1	TRBD1	NA
TGTGCCACCCGACAGGGGGCCAACACTGAAGCTTTCTTT	CATRQGANTEAFF	TRBV10-3	TRBJ1-1	TRBD1	NA
TGTGCCAGCACCGACAGGGGACCTGGAAACACCATATATTTT	CASTDRGPGNTIYF	TRBV7-2	TRBJ1-3	TRBD1	NA
TGTGCCATCAGTACCCGGGACACGGACACTGAAGCTTTCTTT	CAISTRDTDTEAFF	TRBV10-3	TRBJ1-1	NA	NA
TGTGCCAGCAGTTATGCGCAGACTTACGAGCAGTACTTC	CASSYAQTYEQYF	TRBV6-6	TRBJ2-7	NA	NA
TGTGCCAGTAGGGGACAGTTTGAAGCTTTCTTT	CASRGQFEAFF	TRBV19	TRBJ1-1	TRBD1	NA
TGTGCCAGCAGTTACTCTCGGGGGGCAGCAGATACGCAGTATTTT	CASSYSRGAADTQYF	TRBV6-5	TRBJ2-3	NA	NA
TGTGCCAGCGCCCCCCAGGGAACCATGAACACTGAAGCTTTCTTT	CASAPQGTMNTEAFF	TRBV7-9	TRBJ1-1	NA	NA
TGTGCCAGCAGCTTGGGGGGGGTTAGCACAGATACGCAGTATTTT	CASSLGGVSTDTQYF	TRBV5-4	TRBJ2-3	NA	NA
TGTGCCAGCATGGCGGAGAACACTGAAGCTTTCTTT	CASMAENTEAFF	TRBV5-4	TRBJ1-1	NA	NA
TGTGCCAGTAGTATAGAGGGCAACACCTACAATGAGCAGTTCTTC	CASSIEGNTYNEQFF	TRBV19	TRBJ2-1	NA	NA
TGTGCCAGCAGTCAACAGGGAGGAAACACCATATATTTT	CASSQQGGNTIYF	TRBV5-4	TRBJ1-3	NA	NA
TGTGCCAGCAGTTTGGCGCGAGGCCAGAGCTACACCTTC	CASSLARGQSYTF	TRBV6-5	TRBJ1-2	NA	NA
TGTGCCATCAGGCTGACTAGCGGGCCTTCCTACGAGCAGTACTTC	CAIRLTSGPSYEQYF	TRBV10-3	TRBJ2-7	TRBD2	NA
TGTGCCAGCAGCCAAGATCTAGCGGTCTCCTACAATGAGCAGTTCTTC	CASSQDLAVSYNEQFF	TRBV4-2	TRBJ2-1	TRBD2	few
TGTGCCAGCAGCTGGACAGGGCGCGCGGTGGAGACCCAGTACTTC	CASSWTGRAVETQYF	TRBV11-2	TRBJ2-5	TRBD1	NA
TGCGCCAGCAGCCCGGACACAGACTCTGGAAACACCATATATTTT	CASSPDTDSGNTIYF	TRBV5-1	TRBJ1-3	NA	NA
TGCGCCAGCAGCATGGGACAGGGCCCAAACAATGAGCAGTTCTTC	CASSMGQGPNNEQFF	TRBV5-1	TRBJ2-1	TRBD1	NA
TGTGCCAGCAGCCAAGCCGAGGGAAAAGAGACCCAGTACTTC	CASSQAEGKETQYF	TRBV4-2	TRBJ2-5	NA	NA
TGTGCCAGCAGCATCCTGACAGGGGAAGACGAAAAACTGTTTTTT	CASSILTGEDEKLFF	TRBV21-1	TRBJ1-4	NA	NA
TGTGCCAGCAGTGAGGGCAGTTTATACTATGGCTACACCTTC	CASSEGSLYYGYTF	TRBV2	TRBJ1-2	NA	once
TGTGCCAGCAGCCTCTCCCCCGATACGCAGTATTTT	CASSLSPDTQYF	TRBV11-3	TRBJ2-3	NA	once
TGCGCCAGCAGCCAGTCGGGGGACAGTTATGGCTACACCTTC	CASSQSGDSYGYTF	TRBV4-3	TRBJ1-2	TRBD1	NA
TGCAGCGTTGACGCAGCTAACTATGGCTACACCTTC	CSVDAANYGYTF	TRBV29-1	TRBJ1-2	NA	NA
TGTGCCATCTCGCGAGGACAGGGAGACTATGGCTACACCTTC	CAISRGQGDYGYTF	TRBV10-3	TRBJ1-2	TRBD1	NA
TGTGCCAGCAGCTCACAGCGGGGGGAGTCGGAGACCCAGTACTTC	CASSSQRGESETQYF	TRBV7-2	TRBJ2-5	TRBD2	NA
TGTGCCAGTAGTATAACTAGCTCCTACAATGAGCAGTTCTTC	CASSITSSYNEQFF	TRBV19	TRBJ2-1	NA	few
TGTGCCAGTAGCTTCCCGGGGGGGGCTGAAGCTTTCTTT	CASSFPGGAEAFF	TRBV19	TRBJ1-1	NA	NA
TGTGCCAGCAGCCAAGTCAGATCGGGCGAGCAGTACTTC	CASSQVRSGEQYF	TRBV14	TRBJ2-7	NA	NA
TGCGCCAGCAGGCGGGATTCTAACTATGGCTACACCTTC	CASRRDSNYGYTF	TRBV5-1	TRBJ1-2	NA	NA
TGCGCCAGCAGCCAAGAACCCATCCCGCAGTACCCTAATGAAAAACTGTTTTTT	CASSQEPIPQYPNEKLFF	TRBV4-1	TRBJ1-4	NA	once
TGCGCCAGCAGCCCAGTGGTGGCTGCCTACGAGCAGTACTTC	CASSPVVAAYEQYF	TRBV5-1	TRBJ2-7	NA	few
TGTGCCAGCAGCTTAGAGTCAGGGGGCACTGAAGCTTTCTTT	CASSLESGGTEAFF	TRBV7-9	TRBJ1-1	TRBD1	NA
TGTGCCAGCAGCTTATTCCCAGACACTAGAGAGACCCAGTACTTC	CASSLFPDTRETQYF	TRBV11-2	TRBJ2-5	NA	NA
TGTGCCAGCACCATTGTAGGGGGGAACACTGAAGCTTTCTTT	CASTIVGGNTEAFF	TRBV6-5	TRBJ1-1	NA	few
TGCAGCGTTGCGGGGACTCCGGGTGGGTCTAACTATGGCTACACCTTC	CSVAGTPGGSNYGYTF	TRBV29-1	TRBJ1-2	NA	NA
TGTGCCAGCAGCGTCGACAGTTACAATGAGCAGTTCTTC	CASSVDSYNEQFF	TRBV9	TRBJ2-1	NA	few
TGCAGCGTTGAACTCTCGAACACTGAAGCTTTCTTT	CSVELSNTEAFF	TRBV29-1	TRBJ1-1	NA	NA
TGTGCCAGCAGCTCCCCCGGTGAAACTGAAGCTTTCTTT	CASSSPGETEAFF	TRBV7-9	TRBJ1-1	NA	NA